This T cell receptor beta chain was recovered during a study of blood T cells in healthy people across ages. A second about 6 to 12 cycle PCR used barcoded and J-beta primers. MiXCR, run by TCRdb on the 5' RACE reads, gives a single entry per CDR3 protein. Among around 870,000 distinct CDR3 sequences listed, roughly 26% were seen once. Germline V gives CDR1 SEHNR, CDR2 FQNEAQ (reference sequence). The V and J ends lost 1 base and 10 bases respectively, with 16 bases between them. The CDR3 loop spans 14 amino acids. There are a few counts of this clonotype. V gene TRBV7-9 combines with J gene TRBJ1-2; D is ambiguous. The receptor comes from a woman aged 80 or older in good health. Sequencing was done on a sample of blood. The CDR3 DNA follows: TGTGCCAGCAGCTTAGGTGCGGCGGCAGCCTCCTACACCTTC. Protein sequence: CASSLGAAAASYTF. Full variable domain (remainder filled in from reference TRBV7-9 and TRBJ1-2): DTGVSQNPRHKITKRGQNVTFRCDPISEHNRLYWYRQTLGQGPEFLTYFQNEAQLEKSRLLSDRFSAERPKGSFSTLEIQRTEQGDSAMYLCASSLGAAAASYTFGSGTRLTVV.